These 32 T cell receptor beta chains originate from one sample sequenced in a study of T cells in Graves' hyperthyroidism and ophthalmopathy. Amplification of TCR beta CDR3 regions was performed using RNA transcripts as template. The study used the HTBI primer set for a first-round RT-PCR of the TCR CDR3. TCRdb re-called the multiplex PCR reads with MiXCR, one entry per CDR3 protein. Here the sample spans hundreds of thousands of distinct CDR3 sequences, under 15% being singletons. The specimen was blood. The receptors stem from a woman between 18 and 30 years old with Graves' hyperthyroidism.

This clonotype has a count of ten or more. The chain has TRBV5-1 and TRBJ2-1; no clear D. Trimming shortened V by 0 bases and J by 4 bases, and 14 bases separated the two germline ends. The CDR3 spans 16 residues. CDR1 SGHRS and CDR2 YFSETQ come from the germline V gene. The DNA for the CDR3 is TGCGCCAGCAGCTTGGCCCTACAGACCGAATACAATGAGCAGTTCTTC. It specifies CASSLALQTEYNEQFF.

This clonotype was seen many times. This sequence joins TRBV28 and TRBJ1-5, with 7 bases lining up with TRBD1. The CDR3 extends over 16 amino acids. V shed 4 bases and J 1 base; nucleotides not matched to a gene: 7. CDR1 and CDR2 (germline): MDHEN, SYDVKM. CDR3 amino acids: CASSSPGQRSNQPQHF. The CDR3 DNA sequence: TGTGCCAGCAGTTCACCGGGACAGCGGAGCAATCAGCCCCAGCATTTT.

Many counts were recorded for this clonotype. The rearrangement uses TRBV6-6 and TRBJ2-1, with D possibly being TRBD2 (5 bases). CDR3 length: 15 amino acids. From germline, CDR1 is MNHNY and CDR2 SVGAGI (reference sequence). V lost 2 bases, J lost 0 bases, and 8 bases lay in between. The CDR3 is CASSYGLASYNEQFF. CDR3 nucleotides: TGTGCCAGCAGTTACGGGCTAGCCTCCTACAATGAGCAGTTCTTC.

In this sample, this clonotype turned up many times. The chain has TRBV18 and TRBJ1-1; weak D call: TRBD1 (6 bases). The CDR3 has 14 amino acids. Germline V gives CDR1 KGHSH, CDR2 LQKENI. The germline V and J ends were trimmed by 2 bases and 0 bases, with 7 bases remaining between them. The CDR3 loop reads CASSPGGMNTEAFF. The CDR3 DNA sequence: TGTGCCAGCTCACCAGGGGGCATGAACACTGAAGCTTTCTTT.

This clonotype was detected many times. The V call is TRBV3-1, the J call TRBJ2-3, with D perhaps TRBD2 (5 bases). The CDR3 is 15 amino acids. Trimming removed 4 bases from V and 2 bases from J, with 13 bases in between. From germline, CDR1 is LGHDT and CDR2 YNNKEL (reference sequence). The CDR3 DNA reads as TGTGCCAGCAGCCGGAGCGGCGAATTCACAGATACGCAGTATTTT. Its translation is CASSRSGEFTDTQYF.

The table lists this clonotype with many counts. CDR3 region: CASSSRGGERTEAFF. As DNA, the CDR3 is TGTGCCAGCAGTTCCCGGGGGGGGGAGCGCACTGAAGCTTTCTTT. The V call is TRBV6-1, the J call TRBJ1-1; a weak D match, TRBD1 (5 bases). Germline lookup yields CDR1 MNHNS and CDR2 SASEGT. CDR3 size: 15 residues. Between the trimmed V and J ends, which lost 5 bases and 4 bases, there was a span of 17 bases.

This clonotype came up many times. The chain recombines TRBV2 with TRBJ2-2, with a possible D match to TRBD1 (5 bases). V was shortened by 5 bases and J by 4 bases, with 11 bases between the two germline ends. This CDR3 spans 14 amino acids. Per the germline V gene, CDR1 is SNHLY and CDR2 is FYNNEI. CDR3 protein: CASSQLGRTGELFF. The CDR3 DNA is TGTGCCAGCAGTCAGCTGGGGCGCACCGGGGAGCTGTTTTTT.

This clonotype was observed a handful of times. V usage is TRBV12-5 and J usage is TRBJ2-2; tentatively, D is TRBD2 (5 bases). The V gene's germline CDR1 is LGHNT and CDR2 FRNRAP. Trimming cost V 5 bases and J 6 bases, with 13 bases left between them. There are 14 residues in the CDR3. CDR3 loop: CASGPSGFAGELFF. In DNA form, the CDR3 reads TGTGCTAGTGGTCCTTCGGGGTTCGCCGGGGAGCTGTTTTTT.

This clonotype showed up many times. This rearrangement joins TRBV7-2 to TRBJ2-2; weak D call: TRBD2 (5 bases). Germline V CDR1 and CDR2: SGHTA, FQGNSA. V was shortened by 5 bases and J by 4 bases, with 14 bases between the two germline ends. The CDR3 loop spans 15 amino acids. The CDR3 sequence is CASSTSGIITGELFF. For the CDR3, the DNA is TGTGCCAGCAGCACCAGCGGAATAATCACCGGGGAGCTGTTTTTT.

This clonotype occurred many times. The chain joins TRBV6-2 or TRBV6-3 to TRBJ1-5; D call uncertain. CDR1 is MNHEY and CDR2 is SVGEGT in the germline V gene. This CDR3 has 13 residues. V lost 4 bases and J lost 0, with 4 bases in between. The CDR3 DNA follows: TGTGCCAGCAGTTCGGATAGCAATCAGCCCCAGCATTTT. Translating gives CASSSDSNQPQHF.

The table lists this clonotype with many counts. The chain joins TRBV7-8 to TRBJ2-1; 12 bases are shared with TRBD2. This CDR3 has 17 residues. Germline trimming cut 2 bases from V and 8 bases from J; bases unmatched to any gene: 10. Looked up from germline, CDR1 is SGHVS and CDR2 is FQNEAQ. CDR3 residues: CASSLTLAGGPHHEQFF. The CDR3 DNA follows: TGTGCCAGCAGCTTAACGCTAGCGGGAGGGCCTCATCATGAGCAGTTCTTC.

The sample holds many counts of this clonotype. V is TRBV7-2 and J is TRBJ2-1; the match to TRBD1 covers 7 bases. V dropped 4 bases and J dropped 10; count of bases not matched to a gene: 1. Germline CDR1 is SGHTA and CDR2 is FQGNSA. The CDR3 runs to 11 residues. This CDR3 is CASSWDSEQFF. The CDR3 DNA sequence: TGTGCCAGCAGCTGGGACAGCGAGCAGTTCTTC.

Of note for this clonotype: At one of its ends the junction is not consistent with the germline gene, which may arise from a read error. V and J are TRBV14 and TRBJ1-5; D perhaps matches TRBD1 (5 bases). Looked up from germline, CDR1 is SGHDN and CDR2 is FVKESK. The CDR3 runs to 14 residues. CDR3 residues: CASSQGVIGALKDF. DNA for the CDR3: TGTGCCAGCAGCCAAGGCGTGATAGGGGCCCTTAAGGATTTT.

Points on this clonotype: Being one base from a much bigger clone, this may be a read error. Because the CDR3 is missing its conserved closing phenylalanine or tryptophan, this is likely a read error. The chain combines TRBV20-1 with TRBJ1-5; tentatively, D is TRBD1 (5 bases). V lost 3 bases and J lost 3, with 15 bases in between. The CDR3 extends over 15 amino acids. Per germline, CDR1 DFQATT and CDR2 SNEGSKA (reference sequence). CDR3 amino acids: CSASRSRVDNQPQHL. The CDR3 nucleotides are TGCAGTGCTAGTCGGTCCAGGGTTGACAATCAGCCCCAGCATCTT.

The sample holds a few counts of this clonotype. The chain employs TRBV28 and TRBJ1-3; TRBD1 is a possible D gene (5 bases). V dropped 3 bases and J dropped 4 bases, with 13 bases sitting between them. Germline V gives CDR1 MDHEN, CDR2 SYDVKM. The CDR3 extends over 15 amino acids. Written as DNA, the CDR3 is TGTGCCAGCAGTTTGGTAAGGGGAGCCGGAAACACCATATATTTT. This translates into CASSLVRGAGNTIYF.

Notes on this clonotype: This may stem from a read error, because a much larger clone lies one nucleotide away. This is likely a read error, given that the CDR3 carries no conserved phenylalanine or tryptophan at its end. DNA for the CDR3: TGTGCCAGCAGCCCGGGAGGGCTCTACGAGCAGTACCTC. Its protein product is CASSPGGLYEQYL. V gene TRBV7-9 combines with J gene TRBJ2-7; 8 nucleotides line up with TRBD2. CDR3 size: 13 residues. Germline CDR1 SEHNR, CDR2 FQNEAQ (reference sequence). The V and J ends lost 5 bases and 3 bases, in that order; junction bases with no gene match: 3.

This chain links TRBV19 with TRBJ2-1, with 7 bases matching TRBD2. Trimming removed 0 bases from V and 4 bases from J; junction bases left unmatched: 6. The CDR3 runs to 16 residues. Germline V gives CDR1 LNHDA, CDR2 SQIVND (reference sequence). The CDR3 sequence is CASSIERLAVYNEQFF. The CDR3 nucleotides read TGTGCCAGTAGTATAGAGAGGCTAGCGGTGTACAATGAGCAGTTCTTC.

This clonotype was recorded many times. The chain combines TRBV6-1 with TRBJ1-1, with TRBD1 identical over 7 bases. This CDR3 spans 12 amino acids. The germline V gene has CDR1 MNHNS and CDR2 SASEGT. Unmatched junction bases numbered 0, after V lost 1 base and J lost 7 bases. The CDR3 DNA sequence: TGTGCCAGCAGTGAAGGGACAGGTGAAGCTTTCTTT. Translation: CASSEGTGEAFF.

The rearrangement joins TRBV2 to TRBJ1-5, with 8 positions matching TRBD1. The CDR3 totals 15 residues. The V gene end was trimmed by 6 bases and the J gene end by 3 bases; junction bases not matched to a gene: 7. The V gene's germline CDR1 is SNHLY and CDR2 FYNNEI. Written as DNA, the CDR3 is TGTGCCAGCAGCAAGACAGGGGCCATCAATCAGCCCCAGCATTTT. It translates to CASSKTGAINQPQHF.

The chain is built from TRBV20-1 and TRBJ2-1, with 12 positions matching TRBD2. Germline assignment: CDR1 DFQATT and CDR2 SNEGSKA (reference sequence). This CDR3 contains 16 residues. The V gene end was trimmed by 2 bases and the J gene end by 3 bases; junction bases not matched to a gene: 5. The CDR3 reads CSARRLAGGFYNEQFF. In DNA form, the CDR3 reads TGCAGTGCTAGAAGGCTAGCGGGGGGGTTCTACAATGAGCAGTTCTTC.

This clonotype appeared many times. The V call is TRBV27, the J call TRBJ2-7; TRBD2 matches 11 bases. V was pared by 6 bases and J by 3 bases, with 4 bases of the junction left unmatched. CDR1 and CDR2 (germline): MNHEY, SMNVEV (reference sequence). The CDR3 totals 14 residues. CDR3 loop: CASRLAGVYYEQYF. Here the CDR3 DNA reads TGTGCCAGCAGACTAGCGGGAGTTTACTACGAGCAGTACTTC.

This clonotype was picked up a small number of times. J is TRBJ1-6 and V is TRBV7-9, with D possibly TRBD1 on 6 matching bases. Germline V lookup: CDR1 SEHNR, CDR2 FQNEAQ (reference sequence). The CDR3 totals 15 residues. Trimming took 6 bases from V and 10 from J, leaving 19 bases between them. The CDR3 DNA reads as TGTGCCAGCAGTGGGGGGCCTGGGGGTGACTCACCCCTCCACTTT. Its translation: CASSGGPGGDSPLHF.

This clonotype has at least ten counts. The rearrangement uses TRBV27 and TRBJ2-1; TRBD2 aligns across 11 bases. The CDR3 runs to 15 residues. Trimming cost V 4 bases and J 9 bases; bases outside gene matches: 8. Germline CDR1 is MNHEY and CDR2 is SMNVEV (reference sequence). This CDR3 is CASSSGTSGSGEQFF. CDR3 nucleotides: TGTGCCAGCAGTTCGGGGACTAGCGGTTCCGGTGAGCAGTTCTTC.

The sample holds many counts of this clonotype. The rearrangement links TRBV7-8 to TRBJ2-2; D is unclear. Deletions cut 5 bases from V and 6 bases from J, with 19 bases between. Germline CDR1 is SGHVS and CDR2 is FQNEAQ. This CDR3 region has 16 residues. This CDR3 reads CASSPTAFLIAGELFF. CDR3 bases: TGTGCCAGCAGCCCAACCGCTTTCCTCATTGCCGGGGAGCTGTTTTTT.

This clonotype showed up many times. This chain links TRBV7-8 with TRBJ2-1; D is perhaps TRBD2 (5 bases). The CDR3 consists of 14 residues. Trimming pared 4 bases from V and 8 bases from J, leaving 15 bases between. CDR1 and CDR2 from the germline V gene are SGHVS and FQNEAQ. The CDR3 bases are TGTGCCAGCAGCTCCACGAGTCGGGGAGATGAGCAGTTCTTC. Translation: CASSSTSRGDEQFF.

This clonotype has ten or more counts. This sequence joins TRBV6-1 and TRBJ2-1, with 8 positions matching TRBD2. V dropped 5 bases and J dropped 7; count of bases not matched to a gene: 13. The CDR3 runs to 16 residues. Germline CDR1 MNHNS, CDR2 SASEGT. The CDR3 spells CASSSISGGYHNEQFF. In DNA, the CDR3 is TGTGCCAGCAGTTCCATCAGCGGGGGTTACCATAATGAGCAGTTCTTC.

The rearrangement uses TRBV10-1 and TRBJ1-1, with unresolved D. V was clipped by 4 bases and J by 5 bases, with 11 bases between them. The CDR3 totals 13 residues. Per the germline V gene, CDR1 is WNHNN and CDR2 is SYGVQD (reference sequence). This CDR3 reads CASSGQVATEAFF. Written as DNA, the CDR3 is TGCGCCAGCAGTGGCCAGGTGGCAACTGAAGCTTTCTTT.

Only a few counts were recorded for this clonotype. The V gene is TRBV14, the J gene TRBJ2-5, with D perhaps TRBD2 (6 bases). Per the germline V gene, CDR1 is SGHDN and CDR2 is FVKESK. CDR3 length equals 11 residues. V was trimmed by 0 bases and J by 12 bases, leaving 8 bases between them. The CDR3 region has the DNA TGTGCCAGCAGCCAAGACAGGAGGGAGTACTTC. Its translation: CASSQDRREYF.

There are a few counts of this clonotype. This rearrangement joins TRBV5-1 to TRBJ1-1; the match to TRBD1 covers 9 bases. V gave up 2 bases and J gave up 4 bases; unmatched junction bases: 6. The germline V gene has CDR1 SGHRS and CDR2 YFSETQ. This CDR3 region has 15 residues. CDR3 sequence: CASSFQPGQGTEAFF. CDR3 DNA: TGCGCCAGCAGCTTTCAACCGGGACAGGGCACTGAAGCTTTCTTT.

This clonotype occurred many times. Mismatch with germline at one junction end may stem from a read error. The J gene is TRBJ2-5, the V gene TRBV7-2; D remains ambiguous. Germline assignment: CDR1 SGHTA and CDR2 FQGNSA. CDR3 length: 13 amino acids. In DNA form, the CDR3 reads TGTGCCAGCAGCTTAGCAACCCGGGCCTTGTTGAACTTC. This gives the protein CASSLATRALLNF.

This clonotype was seen at least ten times. The chain recombines TRBV27 with TRBJ2-7, with D perhaps TRBD1 (5 bases). The V gene's germline CDR1 is MNHEY and CDR2 SMNVEV (reference sequence). Trimming removed 4 bases at V and 0 bases at J, with 13 bases between. The CDR3 sequence is 15 residues long. CDR3 sequence: CASSSGHPSSYEQYF. CDR3 sequence (DNA): TGTGCCAGCAGTTCCGGACACCCGAGCTCCTACGAGCAGTACTTC.

There are a few counts of this clonotype. The gene calls are TRBV19 and TRBJ1-5; TRBD1 matches at 8 bases. The V and J ends lost 6 bases and 3 bases, in that order; junction bases with no gene match: 10. The V gene's germline CDR1 is LNHDA and CDR2 SQIVND (reference sequence). The CDR3 is 16 amino acids. DNA for the CDR3: TGTGCCAGTAGGCTGACAGGGGACCCTACCAATCAGCCCCAGCATTTT. Translation gives CASRLTGDPTNQPQHF.